What follows is one T cell receptor beta chain and its context. This record comes from a study of T cell changes during pregnancy in multiple sclerosis. Germline-derived CDR1 and CDR2 are SQVTM and ANQGSEA. The CDR3 is made up of 12 amino acids. V was pared by 6 bases and J by 1 base, with 9 bases between. Only in-frame clones appear in the TCRdb table, and some are missing; sequencing was by immunoSEQ multiplex PCR. The sample yields approximately 41,000 clones, over 85% seen once. The specimen comprised CD4+ T cells from peripheral blood mononuclear cells, sampled in the first trimester of pregnancy. The sequence was collected from a female donor with multiple sclerosis, enrolled in a pregnancy study. J is TRBJ2-5 and V is TRBV29-1; perhaps TRBD2 as D (6 bases). DNA for the CDR3: TGCAGCGTCGTAGCGGTCCAAGAGACCCAGTACTTC. Residues: CSVVAVQETQYF.